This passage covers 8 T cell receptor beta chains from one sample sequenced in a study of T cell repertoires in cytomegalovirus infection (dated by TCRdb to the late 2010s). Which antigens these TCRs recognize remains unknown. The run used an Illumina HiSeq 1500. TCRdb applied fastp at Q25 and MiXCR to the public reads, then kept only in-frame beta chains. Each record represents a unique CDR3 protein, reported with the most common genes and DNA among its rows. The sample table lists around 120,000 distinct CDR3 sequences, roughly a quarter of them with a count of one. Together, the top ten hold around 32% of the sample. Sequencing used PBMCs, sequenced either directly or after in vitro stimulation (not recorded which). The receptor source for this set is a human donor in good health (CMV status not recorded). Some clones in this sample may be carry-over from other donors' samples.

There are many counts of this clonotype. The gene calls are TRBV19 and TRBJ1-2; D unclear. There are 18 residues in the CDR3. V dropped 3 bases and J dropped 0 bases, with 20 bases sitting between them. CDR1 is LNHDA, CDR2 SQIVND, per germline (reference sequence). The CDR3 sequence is CASSIPPAAARANYGYTF. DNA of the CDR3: TGTGCCAGTAGTATCCCCCCAGCGGCCGCGAGAGCTAACTATGGCTACACCTTC.

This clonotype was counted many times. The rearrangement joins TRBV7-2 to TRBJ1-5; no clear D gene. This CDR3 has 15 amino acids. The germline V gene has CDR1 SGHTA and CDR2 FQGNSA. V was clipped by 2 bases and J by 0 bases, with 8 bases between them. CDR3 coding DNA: TGTGCCAGCAGCTTAAGGGCCGATAGCAATCAGCCCCAGCATTTT. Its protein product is CASSLRADSNQPQHF.

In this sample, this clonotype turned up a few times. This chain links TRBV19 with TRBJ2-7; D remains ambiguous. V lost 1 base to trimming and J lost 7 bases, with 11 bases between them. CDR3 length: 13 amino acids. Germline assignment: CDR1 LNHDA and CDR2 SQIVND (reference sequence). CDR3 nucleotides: TGTGCCAGTAGTATAGCGGTAGGTTCTGAGCAGTACGTC. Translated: CASSIAVGSEQYV.

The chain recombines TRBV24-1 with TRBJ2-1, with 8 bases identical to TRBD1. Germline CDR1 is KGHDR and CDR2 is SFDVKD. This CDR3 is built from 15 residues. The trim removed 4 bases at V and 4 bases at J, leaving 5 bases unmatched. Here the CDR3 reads CATSEAGGRYNEQFF. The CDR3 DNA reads TGTGCCACCAGTGAGGCAGGGGGCCGGTACAATGAGCAGTTCTTC.

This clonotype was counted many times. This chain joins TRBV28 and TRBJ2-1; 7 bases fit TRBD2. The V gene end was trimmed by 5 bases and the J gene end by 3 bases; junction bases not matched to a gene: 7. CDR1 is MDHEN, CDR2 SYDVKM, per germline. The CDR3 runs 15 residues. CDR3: CASSPTSALYNEQFF. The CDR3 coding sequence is TGTGCCAGCAGTCCAACTAGCGCCCTCTACAATGAGCAGTTCTTC.

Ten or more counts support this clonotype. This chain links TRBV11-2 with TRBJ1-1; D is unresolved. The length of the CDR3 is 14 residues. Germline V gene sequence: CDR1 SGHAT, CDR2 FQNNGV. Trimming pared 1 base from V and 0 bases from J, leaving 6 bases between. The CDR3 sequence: CASSLGTVNTEAFF. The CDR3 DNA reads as TGTGCCAGCAGCTTAGGGACGGTGAACACTGAAGCTTTCTTT.

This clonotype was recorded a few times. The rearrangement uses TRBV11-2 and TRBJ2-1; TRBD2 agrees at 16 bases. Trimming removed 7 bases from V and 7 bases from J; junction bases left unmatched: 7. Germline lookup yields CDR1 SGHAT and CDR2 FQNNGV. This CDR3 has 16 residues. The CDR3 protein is CASKGLAGGGGNEQFF. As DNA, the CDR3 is TGTGCCAGCAAGGGACTAGCGGGAGGGGGGGGAAATGAGCAGTTCTTC.

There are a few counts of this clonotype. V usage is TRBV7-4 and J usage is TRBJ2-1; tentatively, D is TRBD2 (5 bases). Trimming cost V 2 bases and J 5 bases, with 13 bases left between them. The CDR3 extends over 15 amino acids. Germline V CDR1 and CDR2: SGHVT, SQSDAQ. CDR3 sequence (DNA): TGTGCCAGCAGCTTACGGCTAGCCCAGGACAATGAGCAGTTCTTC. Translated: CASSLRLAQDNEQFF.